This T cell receptor (beta chain) was recovered during a study of T-cell reconstitution after alpha-beta-depleted transplantation in children. Study-wide points: Several hundred graft clones that had expanded were reportedly the source of alpha-beta T cells about two months after transplant.

TCRbeta library preparation incorporated unique molecular identifiers. Each CDR3 protein is one row after TCRdb ran MiXCR on the PCR reads. The sample lists hundreds of thousands of distinct CDR3 sequences; 20% to 30% were seen once. The length of the CDR3 is 15 residues. V gave up 6 bases and J gave up 6 bases; unmatched junction bases: 5. The germline gives CDR1 SNHLY, CDR2 FYNNEI. Remarks on this clonotype: The antigen is not known.

This receptor was obtained from a female patient aged 2-9 years who had a stem cell transplant for congenital amegakaryocytic thrombocytopenia, so the T cells may come from the graft donor. The sequencing here drew on PBMCs, mostly from graft donor cells, taken 360 days after TCRalphabeta/CD19-depleted stem cell transplant. The chain recombines TRBV2 with TRBJ2-2; 12 bases are a match to TRBD2. The CDR3 reads CASSSTSGGSGELFF. The DNA of the CDR3 is TGTGCCAGCAGCTCGACTAGCGGGGGCTCCGGGGAGCTGTTTTTT. The whole variable domain, filled in from reference TRBV2 and TRBJ2-2, reads EPEVTQTPSHQVTQMGQEVILRCVPISNHLYFYWYRQILGQKVEFLVSFYNNEISEKSEIFDDQFSVERPDGSNFTLKIRSTKLEDSAMYFCASSSTSGGSGELFFGEGSRLTVL.